What follows is one T cell receptor (beta chain) and its context. Its antigen is unknown. In germline, CDR1 is DFQATT, CDR2 SNEGSKA (reference sequence). V shed 6 bases and J 6 bases; nucleotides not matched to a gene: 15. This CDR3 is 16 amino acids long. The entry originates in a study of CD8 T cells in Susac syndrome. Study in general: When their blood was taken, patients with Susac syndrome were therapy-naive, taking corticosteroids, or taking intravenous immunoglobulin alone. Study observations and caveats: Clonal expansion was not observed in the Susac syndrome CD4+ T cell repertoires.

Patients with Susac syndrome fulfilled recently defined diagnostic criteria for definite or probable disease. Random hexamers served to reverse transcribe about 0.5 to 1 ug RNA. With immunoSEQ multiplex PCR, TCR beta CDR3 was amplified across 54 Vbeta and 13 Jbeta. TCRdb processed the immunoSEQ multiplex PCR reads anew with MiXCR; each CDR3 protein has one entry. The sample has about 150,000 distinct CDR3 sequences, about 94% seen once. This receptor was taken from a human donor with Susac syndrome. The sample was CD4+ T cells from PBMCs. The rearrangement joins TRBV20-1 to TRBJ2-1, with 9 bases identical to TRBD2. The CDR3 DNA follows: TGCAGTGCCAGGGGCGAGGGTGTAGCGGGAGCCAATGAGCAGTTCTTC. Protein: CSARGEGVAGANEQFF.